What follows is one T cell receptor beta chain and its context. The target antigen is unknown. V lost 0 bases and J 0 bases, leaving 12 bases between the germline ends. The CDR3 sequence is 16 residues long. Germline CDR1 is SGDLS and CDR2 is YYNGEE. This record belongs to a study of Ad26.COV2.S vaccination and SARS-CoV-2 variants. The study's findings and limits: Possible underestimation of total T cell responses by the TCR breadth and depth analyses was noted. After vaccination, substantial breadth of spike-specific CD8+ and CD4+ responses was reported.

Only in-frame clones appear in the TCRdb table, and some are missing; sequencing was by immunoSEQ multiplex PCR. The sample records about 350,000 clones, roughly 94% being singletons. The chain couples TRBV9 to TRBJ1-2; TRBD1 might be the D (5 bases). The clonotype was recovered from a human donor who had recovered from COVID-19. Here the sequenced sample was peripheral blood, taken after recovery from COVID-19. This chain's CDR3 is CASSVGPGPTNYGYTF. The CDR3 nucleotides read TGTGCCAGCAGCGTAGGGCCGGGGCCGACTAACTATGGCTACACCTTC.